In its sample, the clone carrying this TCR beta chain was seen a few times. This CDR3 is built from 12 residues. Germline lookup yields CDR1 MNHNS and CDR2 SASEGT. The germline V and J ends were trimmed by 2 bases and 8 bases, with 9 bases remaining between them. The record originates from a study of blood T cell repertoires in COVID-19. Original handling: For nucleated cells, counts were estimated from reference gene primer amplification. Clones were read by immunoSEQ multiplex PCR, and TCRdb kept only the in-frame ones, dropping some. V, J and clone size derive from that table, while D and trimming were established from the DNA sequence. The sample lists a few hundred thousand clones; over 75% were seen once.

The sample consisted of peripheral blood. The gene calls are TRBV6-1 and TRBJ1-2; D is uncertain. The sequence was obtained from a woman aged 70-85 years with COVID-19, enrolled during active disease. The CDR3 nucleotides are TGTGCCAGCAGTGAACGACAATCCGGCTACACCTTC. Its translation: CASSERQSGYTF.